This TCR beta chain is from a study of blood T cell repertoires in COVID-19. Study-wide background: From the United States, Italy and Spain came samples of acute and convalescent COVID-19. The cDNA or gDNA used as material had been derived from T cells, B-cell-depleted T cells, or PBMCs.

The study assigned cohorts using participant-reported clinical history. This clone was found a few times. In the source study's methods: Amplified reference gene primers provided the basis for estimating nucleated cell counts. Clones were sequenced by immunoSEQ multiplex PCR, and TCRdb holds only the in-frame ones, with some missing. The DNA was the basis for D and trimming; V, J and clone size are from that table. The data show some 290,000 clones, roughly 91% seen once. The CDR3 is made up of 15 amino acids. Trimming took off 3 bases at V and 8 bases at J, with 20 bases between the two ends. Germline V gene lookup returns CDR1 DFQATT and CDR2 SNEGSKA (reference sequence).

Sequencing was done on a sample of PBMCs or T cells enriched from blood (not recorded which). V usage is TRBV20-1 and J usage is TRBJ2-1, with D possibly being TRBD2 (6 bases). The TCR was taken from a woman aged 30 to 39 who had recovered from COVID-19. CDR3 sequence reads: CSASSPGRGGDEQFF. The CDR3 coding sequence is TGCAGTGCTAGTTCTCCCGGGAGAGGAGGCGATGAGCAGTTCTTC.